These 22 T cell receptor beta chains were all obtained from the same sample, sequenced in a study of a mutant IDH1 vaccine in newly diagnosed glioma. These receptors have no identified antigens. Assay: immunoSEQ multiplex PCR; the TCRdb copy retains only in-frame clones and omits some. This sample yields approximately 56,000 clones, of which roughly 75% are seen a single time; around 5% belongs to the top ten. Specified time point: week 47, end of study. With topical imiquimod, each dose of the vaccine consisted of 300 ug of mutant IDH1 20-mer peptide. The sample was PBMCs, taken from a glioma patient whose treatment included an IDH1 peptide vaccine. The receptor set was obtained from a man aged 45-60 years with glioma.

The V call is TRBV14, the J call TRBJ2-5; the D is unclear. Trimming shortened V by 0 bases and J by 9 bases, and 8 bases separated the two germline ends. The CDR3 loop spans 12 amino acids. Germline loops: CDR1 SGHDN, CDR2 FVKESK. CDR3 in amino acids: CASSQDRWAQYF. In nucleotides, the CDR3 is TGTGCCAGCAGCCAAGATAGGTGGGCCCAGTACTTC.

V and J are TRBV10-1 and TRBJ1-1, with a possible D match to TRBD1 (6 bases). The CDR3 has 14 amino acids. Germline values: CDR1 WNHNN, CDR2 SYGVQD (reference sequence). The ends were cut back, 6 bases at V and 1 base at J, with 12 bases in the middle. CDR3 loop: CASSAEQGNTEAFF. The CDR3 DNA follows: TGCGCCAGCAGCGCCGAACAGGGGAACACTGAAGCTTTCTTT.

The CDR3 nucleotides are TGTGCCAGCAGAGAGACGGGACAGGGAGGTGGCTACACCTTC. Translated: CASRETGQGGGYTF. The chain couples TRBV2 to TRBJ1-2; 9 nucleotides line up with TRBD1. In germline, CDR1 is SNHLY, CDR2 FYNNEI. Losses at the gene ends were 6 bases for V and 7 bases for J; bases not matched to a gene: 9. The CDR3 has 14 residues.

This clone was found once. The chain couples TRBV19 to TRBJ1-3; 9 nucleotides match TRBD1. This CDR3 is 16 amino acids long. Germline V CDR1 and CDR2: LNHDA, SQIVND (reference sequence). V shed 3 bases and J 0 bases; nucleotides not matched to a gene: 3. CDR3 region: CASSISTGGSGNTIYF. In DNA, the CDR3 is TGTGCCAGTAGTATTTCGACAGGGGGCTCTGGAAACACCATATATTTT.

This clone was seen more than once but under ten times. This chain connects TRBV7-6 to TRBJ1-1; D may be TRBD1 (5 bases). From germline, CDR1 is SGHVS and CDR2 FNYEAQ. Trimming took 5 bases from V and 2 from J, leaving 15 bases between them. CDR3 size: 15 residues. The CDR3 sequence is CASSPSGGVNTEAFF. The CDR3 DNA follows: TGTGCCAGCAGCCCCAGCGGGGGAGTCAACACTGAAGCTTTCTTT.

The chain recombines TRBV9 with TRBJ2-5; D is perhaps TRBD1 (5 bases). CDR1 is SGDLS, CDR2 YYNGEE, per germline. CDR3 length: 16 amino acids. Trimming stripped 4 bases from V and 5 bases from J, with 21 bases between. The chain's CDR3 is CASSTLDIPAQETQYF. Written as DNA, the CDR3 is TGTGCCAGCAGCACATTGGACATCCCCGCCCAGGAGACCCAGTACTTC.

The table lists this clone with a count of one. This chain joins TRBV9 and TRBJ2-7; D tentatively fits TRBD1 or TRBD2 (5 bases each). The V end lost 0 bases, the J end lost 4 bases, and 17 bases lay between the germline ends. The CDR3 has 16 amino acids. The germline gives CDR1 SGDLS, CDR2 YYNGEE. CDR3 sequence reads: CASSVAPGQGEYEQYF. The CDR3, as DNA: TGTGCCAGCAGCGTAGCCCCGGGGCAGGGAGAATACGAGCAGTACTTC. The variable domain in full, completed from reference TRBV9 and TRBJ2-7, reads DSGVTQTPKHLITATGQRVTLRCSPRSGDLSVYWYQQSLDQGLQFLIQYYNGEERAKGNILERFSAQQFPDLHSELNLSSLELGDSALYFCASSVAPGQGEYEQYFGPGTRLTVT.

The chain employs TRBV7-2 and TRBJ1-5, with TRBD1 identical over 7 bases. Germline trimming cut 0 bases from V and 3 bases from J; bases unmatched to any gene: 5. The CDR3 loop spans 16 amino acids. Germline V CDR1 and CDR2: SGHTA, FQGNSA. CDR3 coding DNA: TGTGCCAGCAGCTTAGCGGGCAGGGGGAACAATCAGCCCCAGCATTTT. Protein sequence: CASSLAGRGNNQPQHF.

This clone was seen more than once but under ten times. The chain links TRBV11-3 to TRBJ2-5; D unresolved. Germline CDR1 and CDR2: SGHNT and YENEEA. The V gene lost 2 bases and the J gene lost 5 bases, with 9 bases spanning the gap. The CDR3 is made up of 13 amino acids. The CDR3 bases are TGTGCCAGCAGCTTAAGGTATTTGGAGACCCAGTACTTC. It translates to CASSLRYLETQYF.

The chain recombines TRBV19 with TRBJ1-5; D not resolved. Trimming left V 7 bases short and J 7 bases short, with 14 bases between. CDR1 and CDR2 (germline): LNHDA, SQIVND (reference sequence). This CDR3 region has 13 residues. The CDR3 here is CASTNPSGQPQHF. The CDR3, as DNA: TGTGCCAGTACCAACCCGTCCGGGCAGCCCCAGCATTTT. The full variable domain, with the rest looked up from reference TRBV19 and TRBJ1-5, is DGGITQSPKYLFRKEGQNVTLSCEQNLNHDAMYWYRQDPGQGLRLIYYSQIVNDFQKGDIAEGYSVSREKKESFPLTVTSAQKNPTAFYLCASTNPSGQPQHFGDGTRLSIL.

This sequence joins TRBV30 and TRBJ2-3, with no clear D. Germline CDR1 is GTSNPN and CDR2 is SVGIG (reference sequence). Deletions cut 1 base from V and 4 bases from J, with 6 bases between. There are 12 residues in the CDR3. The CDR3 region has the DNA TGTGCCTGGAGTGAAGACGCAGATACGCAGTATTTT. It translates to CAWSEDADTQYF.

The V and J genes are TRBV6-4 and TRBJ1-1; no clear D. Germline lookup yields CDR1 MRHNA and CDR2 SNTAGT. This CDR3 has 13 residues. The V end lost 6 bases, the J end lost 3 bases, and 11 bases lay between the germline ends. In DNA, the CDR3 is TGTGCCAGCAGCCGGACGGTTGACACTGAAGCTTTCTTT. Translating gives CASSRTVDTEAFF.

CDR3 in amino acids: CASSVGSDTGELFF. CDR3 nucleotide sequence: TGTGCCAGCAGCGTAGGATCGGACACCGGGGAGCTGTTTTTT. The chain employs TRBV9 and TRBJ2-2; D not resolved. Germline loops: CDR1 SGDLS, CDR2 YYNGEE. This CDR3 is 14 amino acids long. Trimming left V 0 bases short and J 3 bases short, with 6 bases between.

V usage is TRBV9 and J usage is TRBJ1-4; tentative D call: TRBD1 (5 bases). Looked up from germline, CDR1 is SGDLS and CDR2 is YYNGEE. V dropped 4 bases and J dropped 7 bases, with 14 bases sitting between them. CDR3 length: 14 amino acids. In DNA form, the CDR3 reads TGTGCCAGCAGCCCCGATGGAAGGGGTGAAAAACTGTTTTTT. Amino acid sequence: CASSPDGRGEKLFF.

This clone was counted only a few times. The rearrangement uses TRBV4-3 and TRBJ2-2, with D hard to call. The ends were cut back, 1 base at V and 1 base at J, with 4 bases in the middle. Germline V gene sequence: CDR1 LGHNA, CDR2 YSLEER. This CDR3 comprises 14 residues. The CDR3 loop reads CASSQGRNTGELFF. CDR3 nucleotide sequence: TGCGCCAGCAGCCAAGGGCGGAACACCGGGGAGCTGTTTTTT.

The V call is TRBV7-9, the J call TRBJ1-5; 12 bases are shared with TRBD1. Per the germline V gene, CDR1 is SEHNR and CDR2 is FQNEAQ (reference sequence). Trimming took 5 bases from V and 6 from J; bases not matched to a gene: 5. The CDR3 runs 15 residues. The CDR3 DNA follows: TGTGCCAGCAGCCCCGGGACAGGGGGCGTTCAGCCCCAGCATTTT. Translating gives CASSPGTGGVQPQHF.

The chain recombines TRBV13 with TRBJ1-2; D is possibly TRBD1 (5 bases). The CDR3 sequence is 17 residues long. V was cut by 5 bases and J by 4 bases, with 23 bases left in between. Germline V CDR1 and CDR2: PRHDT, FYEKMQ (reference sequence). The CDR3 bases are TGTGCCAGCAGCCCTAAAAGGGGCGGTGAAGGGAGCTATGGCTACACCTTC. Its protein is CASSPKRGGEGSYGYTF.

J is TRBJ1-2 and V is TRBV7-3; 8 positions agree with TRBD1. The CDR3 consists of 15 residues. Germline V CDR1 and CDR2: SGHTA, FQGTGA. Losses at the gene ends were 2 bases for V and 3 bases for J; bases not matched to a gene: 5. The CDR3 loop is CASSLSGGIDYGYTF. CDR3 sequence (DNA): TGTGCCAGCAGCTTATCAGGGGGCATTGACTATGGCTACACCTTC.

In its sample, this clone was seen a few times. In nucleotides, the CDR3 is TGTGCCATCAGTGAGTCTCGGAGGGGGGTCGGTCAGCCCCAGCATTTT. Translated: CAISESRRGVGQPQHF. The V gene is TRBV10-3, the J gene TRBJ1-5; D might be TRBD1 (6 bases). Germline V lookup: CDR1 ENHRY, CDR2 SYGVKD. The CDR3 has 16 residues. V lost 0 bases to trimming and J lost 6 bases, with 15 bases between them.

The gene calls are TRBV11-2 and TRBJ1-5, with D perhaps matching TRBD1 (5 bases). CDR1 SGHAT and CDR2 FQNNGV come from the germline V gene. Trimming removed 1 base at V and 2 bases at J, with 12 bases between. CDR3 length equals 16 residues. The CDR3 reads CASSLGGGGGNQPQHF. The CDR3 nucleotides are TGTGCCAGCAGCTTAGGGGGGGGAGGCGGCAATCAGCCCCAGCATTTT.

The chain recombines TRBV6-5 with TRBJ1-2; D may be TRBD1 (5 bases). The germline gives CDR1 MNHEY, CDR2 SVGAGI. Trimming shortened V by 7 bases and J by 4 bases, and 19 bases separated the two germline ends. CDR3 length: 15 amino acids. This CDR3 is CASTHGRGLIYGYTF. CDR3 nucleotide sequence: TGTGCCAGCACCCATGGCCGGGGGTTAATCTATGGCTACACCTTC.

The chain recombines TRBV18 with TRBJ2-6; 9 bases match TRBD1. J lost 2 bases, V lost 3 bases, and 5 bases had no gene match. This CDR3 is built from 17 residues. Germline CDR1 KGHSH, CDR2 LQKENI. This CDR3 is CASSPGQGSAGANVLTF. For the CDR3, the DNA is TGTGCCAGCTCACCCGGACAGGGGTCAGCTGGGGCCAACGTCCTGACTTTC.